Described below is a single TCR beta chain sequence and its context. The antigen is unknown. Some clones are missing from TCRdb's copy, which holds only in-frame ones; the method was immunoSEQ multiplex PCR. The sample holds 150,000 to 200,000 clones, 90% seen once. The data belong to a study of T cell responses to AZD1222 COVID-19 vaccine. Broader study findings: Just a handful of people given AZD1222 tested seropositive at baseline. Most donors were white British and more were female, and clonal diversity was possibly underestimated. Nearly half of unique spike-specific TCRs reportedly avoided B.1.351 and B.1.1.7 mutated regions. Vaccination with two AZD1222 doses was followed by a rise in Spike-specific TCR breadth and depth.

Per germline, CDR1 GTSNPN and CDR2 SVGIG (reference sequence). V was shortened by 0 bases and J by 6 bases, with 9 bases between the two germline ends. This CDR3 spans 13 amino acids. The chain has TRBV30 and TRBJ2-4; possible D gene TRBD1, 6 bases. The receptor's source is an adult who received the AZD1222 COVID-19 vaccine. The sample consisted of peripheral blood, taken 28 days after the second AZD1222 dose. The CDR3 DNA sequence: TGTGCCTGGAGTGTAGGGGACATAAACATTCAGTACTTC. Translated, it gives CAWSVGDINIQYF.